The 5 T cell receptor beta chains below come from one sample, sequenced in a study of OX40 agonist ivuxolimab in advanced cancers. The method was immunoSEQ multiplex PCR; TCRdb's version includes in-frame clones alone and lacks a portion of them. In the table there are fewer than 85,000 clones, 90% of which are singletons. The specimen was CD4+ or CD8+ T cells sorted from blood, collected in a trial of the OX40 agonist ivuxolimab. The receptors here all came from an adult with an advanced solid tumor such as melanoma, head and neck, liver or kidney cancer.

V is TRBV7-2 and J is TRBJ2-7, with 12 nucleotides matching TRBD2. Trimming cost V 4 bases and J 5 bases; bases outside gene matches: 3. This CDR3 contains 14 residues. The germline CDR1 and CDR2 sequences are SGHTA and FQGNSA. CDR3 amino acids: CASSSSGRDDEQYF. In nucleotides, the CDR3 is TGTGCCAGCAGCTCTAGCGGGAGGGACGACGAGCAGTACTTC.

This chain uses TRBV19 with TRBJ2-7; D not certain. Looked up from germline, CDR1 is LNHDA and CDR2 is SQIVND (reference sequence). V was clipped by 5 bases and J by 6 bases, with 17 bases between them. The CDR3 runs 14 residues. CDR3 protein: CASSDPLVRSEQYF. The CDR3, as DNA: TGTGCCAGTAGTGACCCGTTAGTTAGGAGCGAGCAGTACTTC.

This rearrangement joins TRBV30 to TRBJ2-3; 13 positions match TRBD2. This CDR3 spans 16 amino acids. V was clipped by 5 bases and J by 0 bases; unmatched bases: 5. Germline CDR1 reads GTSNPN; CDR2 reads SVGIG (reference sequence). CDR3 coding DNA: TGTGCCTGGGGGACTAGCGGGACAACTAGCACAGATACGCAGTATTTT. Translating it yields CAWGTSGTTSTDTQYF. The variable domain in full, with the rest retrieved from reference TRBV30 and TRBJ2-3, is SQTIHQWPATLVQPVGSPLSLECTVEGTSNPNLYWYRQAAGRGLQLLFYSVGIGQISSEVPQNLSASRPQDRQFILSSKKLLLSDSGFYLCAWGTSGTTSTDTQYFGPGTRLTVL.

The rearrangement uses TRBV19 and TRBJ2-3; TRBD2 matches at 7 bases. The length of the CDR3 is 15 residues. CDR1 LNHDA and CDR2 SQIVND come from the germline V gene (reference sequence). Trimming took 7 bases from V and 2 from J; bases not matched to a gene: 9. The CDR3 DNA reads TGTGCCAGTACCATAGGAGGGAGGGTCACAGATACGCAGTATTTT. Amino acid sequence: CASTIGGRVTDTQYF. Full variable domain (missing parts from reference TRBV19 and TRBJ2-3): DGGITQSPKYLFRKEGQNVTLSCEQNLNHDAMYWYRQDPGQGLRLIYYSQIVNDFQKGDIAEGYSVSREKKESFPLTVTSAQKNPTAFYLCASTIGGRVTDTQYFGPGTRLTVL.

This clone was recorded a few times. V is TRBV5-5 and J is TRBJ2-5; a weak D match, TRBD1 (6 bases). V shed 1 base and J shed 5 bases, with 15 bases lying between them. Germline V gene sequence: CDR1 SGHKS, CDR2 YYEKEE (reference sequence). The CDR3 extends over 15 amino acids. The CDR3, as DNA: TGTGCCAGCAGCTTGTTCTCAGGGGAAGGGGAGACCCAGTACTTC. Translating it yields CASSLFSGEGETQYF.